This T cell receptor beta chain was observed in a study of shared clonotypes between healthy human individuals. Turning to the study itself: Samples came from a couple of female and a few male donors aged 18 to 49. General study findings and limits: The study found lower generation probabilities in non-shared clonotypes than in those shared by all four donors. Approximately 5.3% was the fraction of naive CD4 clonotypes found shared across a few donors.

Trimming cost V 0 bases and J 0 bases, with 19 bases left between them. CDR3 length: 19 amino acids. From germline, CDR1 is SGDLS and CDR2 YYNGEE. Data came from immunoSEQ multiplex PCR; TCRdb stores just in-frame clones and leaves some out. The sample has around 600,000 clones; 90% to 95% are singletons. Comments on this clone: Its antigen is still unknown.

CD8 cells regarded as naive lacked CD45RO, were positively chosen for CCR7, and omitted terminally differentiated effector memory CD45RA+ cells. The receptor comes from a woman aged 25-40 years in good health. J is TRBJ2-1 and V is TRBV9; tentative D call: TRBD2 (6 bases). Material for sequencing was naive CD8+ T cells sorted from blood. The chain's CDR3 is CASSVGRSVAASSYNEQFF. The CDR3, as DNA: TGTGCCAGCAGCGTAGGTCGGTCGGTAGCGGCAAGCTCCTACAATGAGCAGTTCTTC.